The 7 T cell receptor beta chains below come from one sample, sequenced in a study of shared clonotypes between healthy human individuals. Data came from immunoSEQ multiplex PCR; TCRdb stores just in-frame clones and leaves some out. Of 2 million to 2.5 million clones listed, roughly 93% were seen once; the top ten hold 0.39%. The sample comprised naive CD4+ T cells from PBMCs. Subset specified: CD45RA+ positively selected. Every receptor here comes from a man aged 18-30 years in good health. Some clones in this sample may be carry-over from other donors' samples.

This clone was found a few times. The chain combines TRBV7-9 with TRBJ1-2; D might be TRBD1 (5 bases). Germline values: CDR1 SEHNR, CDR2 FQNEAQ (reference sequence). Trimming removed 1 base at V and 7 bases at J, with 16 bases between. The CDR3 has 15 residues. The CDR3 loop reads CASSLGGRVLRGYTF. Written as DNA, the CDR3 is TGTGCCAGCAGCTTAGGTGGCAGGGTCCTACGTGGCTACACCTTC.

This CDR3 reads CASSDRNTGELFF. For the CDR3, the DNA is TGTGCCAGCAGCGACCGGAACACCGGGGAGCTGTTTTTT. The V and J genes are TRBV6-5 and TRBJ2-2, with D uncertain. This CDR3 spans 13 amino acids. Germline CDR1 reads MNHEY; CDR2 reads SVGAGI. V was trimmed by 6 bases and J by 1 base, leaving 6 bases between them.

The rearrangement joins TRBV18 to TRBJ2-5; either TRBD1 or TRBD2 may supply D (6 bases each). Germline loops: CDR1 KGHSH, CDR2 LQKENI. This CDR3 has 16 residues. Trimming took off 4 bases at V and 2 bases at J, with 17 bases between the two ends. CDR3 residues: CASSQFEGGRQETQYF. Written as DNA, the CDR3 is TGTGCCAGCTCACAGTTCGAGGGGGGAAGACAAGAGACCCAGTACTTC.

CDR3 sequence reads: CASSSLAGGGNEQFF. The CDR3 region has the DNA TGCGCCAGCAGCTCCTTAGCGGGAGGGGGGAATGAGCAGTTCTTC. V and J are TRBV5-1 and TRBJ2-1; 11 bases fit TRBD2. CDR3 size: 15 residues. J was trimmed by 7 bases and V by 3 bases; bases with no gene match: 6. Germline values: CDR1 SGHRS, CDR2 YFSETQ.

Points on this clone: The junction differs from germline at one of its ends, possibly a read error. This chain joins TRBV30 and TRBJ2-3; 8 positions match TRBD2. CDR3 size: 17 residues. Germline V gives CDR1 GTSNPN, CDR2 SVGIG (reference sequence). The CDR3 loop is CAWSARPSGSGTGTQYF. DNA of the CDR3: TGTGCCTGGAGTGCCCGCCCGAGCGGGAGTGGTACAGGTACGCAGTATTTT. Looking up the rest from reference TRBV30 and TRBJ2-3 gives the full variable domain: SQTIHQWPATLVQPVGSPLSLECTVEGTSNPNLYWYRQAAGRGLQLLFYSVGIGQISSEVPQNLSASRPQDRQFILSSKKLLLSDSGFYLCAWSARPSGSGTGTQYFGPGTRLTVL.

The genes are TRBV9 and TRBJ2-3, with unresolved D. Germline values: CDR1 SGDLS, CDR2 YYNGEE. There are 14 residues in the CDR3. The germline V and J ends were trimmed by 3 bases and 1 base, with 9 bases remaining between them. The CDR3 protein is CASSGSARTDTQYF. In DNA form, the CDR3 reads TGTGCCAGCAGCGGCTCCGCCCGCACAGATACGCAGTATTTT.

V is TRBV6-1 and J is TRBJ2-7, with D tentatively TRBD1 or TRBD2 (5 bases each). The CDR3 has 14 amino acids. The V and J ends lost 6 bases and 7 bases respectively, with 19 bases between them. The germline V gene has CDR1 MNHNS and CDR2 SASEGT. CDR3: CASSARDGLREQYF. CDR3 bases: TGTGCCAGCAGCGCCCGGGACGGGCTCAGGGAGCAGTACTTC.